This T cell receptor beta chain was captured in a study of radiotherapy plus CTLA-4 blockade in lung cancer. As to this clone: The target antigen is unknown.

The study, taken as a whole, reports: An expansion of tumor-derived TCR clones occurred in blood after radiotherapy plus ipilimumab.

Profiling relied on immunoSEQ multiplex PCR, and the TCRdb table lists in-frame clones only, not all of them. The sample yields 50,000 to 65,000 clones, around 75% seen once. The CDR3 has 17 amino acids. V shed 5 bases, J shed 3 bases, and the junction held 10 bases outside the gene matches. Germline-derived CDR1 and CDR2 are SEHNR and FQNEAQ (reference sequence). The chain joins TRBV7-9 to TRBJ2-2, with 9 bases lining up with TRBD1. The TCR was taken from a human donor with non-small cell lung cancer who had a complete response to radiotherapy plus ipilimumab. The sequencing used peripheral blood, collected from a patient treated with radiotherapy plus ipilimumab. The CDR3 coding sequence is TGTGCCAGCAGCCGAACAACAGGGGGCAGGGACACCGGGGAGCTGTTTTTT. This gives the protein CASSRTTGGRDTGELFF.